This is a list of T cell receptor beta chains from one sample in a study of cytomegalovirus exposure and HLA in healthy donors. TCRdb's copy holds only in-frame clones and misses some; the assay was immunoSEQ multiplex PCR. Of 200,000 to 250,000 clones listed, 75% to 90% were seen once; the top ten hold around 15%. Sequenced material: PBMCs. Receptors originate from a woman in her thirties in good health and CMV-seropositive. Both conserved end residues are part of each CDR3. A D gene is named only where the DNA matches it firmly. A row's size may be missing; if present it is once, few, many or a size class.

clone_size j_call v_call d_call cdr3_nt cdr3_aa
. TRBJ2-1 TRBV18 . TGTGCCAGCTCACCACCTGCCCCGGACCGTAGCTCCTACAATGAGCAGTTCTTC CASSPPAPDRSSYNEQFF
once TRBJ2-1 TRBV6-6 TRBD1 TGTGCCAGCAGTTACCGGGCTGGACAGGGTTACAATGAGCAGTTCTTC CASSYRAGQGYNEQFF
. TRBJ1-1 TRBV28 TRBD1 TGTGCCAGCAGCCCCCACGGACAGGGGAACACTGAAGCTTTCTTT CASSPHGQGNTEAFF
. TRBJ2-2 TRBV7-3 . TGTGCCAGCAGCTTAAGTAGTCAGCCCGGAGGCCGGGAGCTGTTTTTT CASSLSSQPGGRELFF
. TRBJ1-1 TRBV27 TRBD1 TGTGCCAGCAGTTTCCAGGGACAGGGAAACATGAACACTGAAGCTTTCTTT CASSFQGQGNMNTEAFF
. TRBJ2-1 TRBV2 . TGTGCCAGCGGCCGGGACACCCAAAGCAATGAGCAGTTCTTC CASGRDTQSNEQFF
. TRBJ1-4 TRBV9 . TGTGCCAGCAGCGGAGGGGAAGAAAAACTGTTTTTT CASSGGEEKLFF
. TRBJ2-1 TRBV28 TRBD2 TGTGCCAGCAGTTTTTCCCCTCTAGCGGCATCCTACAATGAGCAGTTCTTC CASSFSPLAASYNEQFF
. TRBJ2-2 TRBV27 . TGTGCCAGCAGTCCTTTGCGGACTTCGAACACCGGGGAGCTGTTTTTT CASSPLRTSNTGELFF
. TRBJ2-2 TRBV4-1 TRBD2 TGCGCCAGCAGCCAAGGAGTTCCGAGACTAGCGGGAGGGAACACCGGGGAGCTGTTTTTT CASSQGVPRLAGGNTGELFF
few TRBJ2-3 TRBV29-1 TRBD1 TGCAGCTTAGGACAGGGCCGCACAGATACGCAGTATTTT CSLGQGRTDTQYF
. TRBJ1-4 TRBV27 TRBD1 TGTGCCAGCAGTCCCCAACAGGGGGCCGAACTGTTTTTT CASSPQQGAELFF
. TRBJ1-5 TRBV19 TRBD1 TGTGCCGCGTCCAGGACAGGGCTTAATCAGCCCCAGCATTTT CAASRTGLNQPQHF
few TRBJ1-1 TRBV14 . TGTGCCAGCAGCCTGACAGAGAACACTGAAGCTTTCTTT CASSLTENTEAFF
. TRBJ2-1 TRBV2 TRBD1 TGTGCCAGTACCAGGGACAGGGGGAATGAGCAGTTCTTC CASTRDRGNEQFF
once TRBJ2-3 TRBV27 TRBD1 TGTGCCAGCAGTTTAGTTCACCGGGACAGGGGCCGCACAGATACGCAGTATTTT CASSLVHRDRGRTDTQYF
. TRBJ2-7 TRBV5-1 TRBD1 TGCGCCAGCAGCCCCCCCGGGACAGAGATCTACGAGCAGTACTTC CASSPPGTEIYEQYF
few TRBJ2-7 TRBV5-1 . TGCGCCAGCAGCTTGGGAGAAACTTGGGGGGCAGGGTACGAGCAGTACTTC CASSLGETWGAGYEQYF
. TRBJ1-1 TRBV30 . TGTGCCTGGAGTAGTGGTTATGAAGCTTTCTTT CAWSSGYEAFF
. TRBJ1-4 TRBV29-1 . TGCAGCGTTGTGGGGGCGGAAGATAATGAAAAACTGTTTTTT CSVVGAEDNEKLFF
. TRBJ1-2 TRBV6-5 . TGTGCCAGCAGCCCCGGGCATTTACTTGGCTACACCTTC CASSPGHLLGYTF
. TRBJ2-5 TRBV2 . TGTGCCAGCAGTCGGGACGGCGGCCAAGAGACCCAGTACTTC CASSRDGGQETQYF
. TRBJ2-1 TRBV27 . TGTGCCAGCAGTTTAAGGTCCTACAATGAGCAGTTCTTC CASSLRSYNEQFF
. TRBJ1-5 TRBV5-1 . TGCGCCAGCAGCTTGGGAGACGGAGTAAATCAGCCCCAGCATTTT CASSLGDGVNQPQHF
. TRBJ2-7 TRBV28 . TGTGCCAGCAGTTTAACATTGTCCTACGAGCAGTACTTC CASSLTLSYEQYF
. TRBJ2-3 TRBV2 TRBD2 TGTGCCAGCAGTTTAGCGGGAGGACACACAGATACGCAGTATTTT CASSLAGGHTDTQYF
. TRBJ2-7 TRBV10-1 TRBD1 TGCGCCAACGACAGGGTAGCCGGCTGGGACGAGCAGTACTTC CANDRVAGWDEQYF
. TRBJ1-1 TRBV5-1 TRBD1 TGCGCCAGCAGCTTAAGGGGACAGAAGAACACTGAAGCTTTCTTT CASSLRGQKNTEAFF
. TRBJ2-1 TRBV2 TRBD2 TGTGCCAGCCGCCCTTCCTTGTCGGGGAGGGTTCTCGTCAATGAGCAGTTCTTC CASRPSLSGRVLVNEQFF
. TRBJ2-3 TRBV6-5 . TGTGCCAGCAGTTACTCCGGGGGCGCGGTAAAAGATACGCAGTATTTT CASSYSGGAVKDTQYF
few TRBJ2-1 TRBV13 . TGTGCCACCCTTTTGGGGCATCAGTTCTTC CATLLGHQFF
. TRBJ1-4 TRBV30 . TGTGCCTGGAGTGTGGGGACCGAAAAACTGTTTTTT CAWSVGTEKLFF
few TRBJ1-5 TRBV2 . TGTGCCAGCAGGGTGTCTGATAGCAATCAGCCCCAGCATTTT CASRVSDSNQPQHF
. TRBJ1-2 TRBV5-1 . TGCGCCAGCAGCTTGGAGGGGGTCCGTAACTATGGCTACACCTTC CASSLEGVRNYGYTF
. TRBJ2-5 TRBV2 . TGTGCCAGCAGTGAAGGACAAGAGACCCAGTACTTC CASSEGQETQYF
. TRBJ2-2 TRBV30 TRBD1 TGTGGAGGGGGGACAGGGAACACCGGGGAGCTGTTTTTT CGGGTGNTGELFF
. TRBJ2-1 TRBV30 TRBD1 TGTGCCTGGAGTTCGGACAGGGGTTTTGGTGATGAGCAGTTCTTC CAWSSDRGFGDEQFF
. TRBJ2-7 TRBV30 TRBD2 TGTGCCTGGAGTCTCACGGGGGGACTCTACGAGCAGTACTTC CAWSLTGGLYEQYF
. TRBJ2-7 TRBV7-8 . TGTGCCAGCAGCTTAGCGTCAGGGGGAGGCTCCTACGAGCAGTACTTC CASSLASGGGSYEQYF
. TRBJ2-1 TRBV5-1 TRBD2 TGCGCCAGCAGCTTCCCCCGCGAGGATCCTAGCGGTTACAATGAGCAGTTCTTC CASSFPREDPSGYNEQFF
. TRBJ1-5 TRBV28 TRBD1 TGTGCCAGCACCCCGGGACAGTCGAATCAGCCCCAGCATTTT CASTPGQSNQPQHF
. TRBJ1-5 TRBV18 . TGTGCCAGCTCACCCGGCGGCAATCAGCCCCAGCATTTT CASSPGGNQPQHF
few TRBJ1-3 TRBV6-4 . TGTGCCAGCAGTGACTCCCCTGGAAACACCATATATTTT CASSDSPGNTIYF
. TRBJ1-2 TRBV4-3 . TGCGCCAGCAGCCGATCTACAGGTCCCTATGGCTACACCTTC CASSRSTGPYGYTF
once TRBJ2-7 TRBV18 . TGTGCCAGCTCACCACCTTCCGGGGGATCCTACGAGCAGTACTTC CASSPPSGGSYEQYF